What follows are 27 T cell receptor beta chains derived from one specimen sequenced in a study of T cells in Graves' hyperthyroidism and ophthalmopathy. Amplification of TCR beta CDR3 regions was performed using RNA transcripts as template. TCR CDR3 underwent first-round RT-PCR with the HTBI primer set. TCRdb ran MiXCR on the multiplex PCR reads and lists one entry per CDR3 protein. Of some 370,000 distinct CDR3 sequences listed, about a sixth are singletons. Sequenced input: blood. These receptors were obtained from a woman aged 25 to 39 with Graves' hyperthyroidism that later progressed to Graves' ophthalmopathy.

Worth noting for this clonotype: With a much larger clone just one base away, this may be a read error. V and J are TRBV6-9 and TRBJ2-7, with a weak D call TRBD1 (5 bases). V lost 4 bases and J lost 2, with 15 bases in between. The CDR3 spans 15 residues. Per the germline V gene, CDR1 is MNHGY and CDR2 is SVAAGI. The CDR3 is CASSLYRPGPYEQYF. For the CDR3, the DNA is TGTGCCAGCAGTTTATACAGGCCAGGGCCCTACGAGCAGTACTTC.

Many counts were recorded for this clonotype. The J gene is TRBJ2-3, the V gene TRBV6-6; the D gene could be TRBD1 or TRBD2 (5 bases each). V dropped 2 bases and J dropped 7 bases, with 13 bases sitting between them. In germline, CDR1 is MNHNY, CDR2 SVGAGI (reference sequence). CDR3 length: 14 residues. The DNA for the CDR3 is TGTGCCAGCAGTTACAAGGGGACGGTGTATACGCAGTATTTT. It translates to CASSYKGTVYTQYF.

In regard to this clonotype: The junction departs from the called germline gene at one end, perhaps through a read error. V is TRBV6-5 and J is TRBJ2-5, with D possibly TRBD2 on 6 matching bases. In germline, CDR1 is MNHEY, CDR2 SVGAGI. CDR3 length equals 17 residues. The CDR3 protein is CASGYPPRRDSQETQYF. The CDR3 nucleotides are TGTGCCAGCGGTTACCCCCCGCGCCGGGACTCCCAAGAGACCCAGTACTTC.

This clonotype was seen a handful of times. The gene calls are TRBV3-1 and TRBJ2-7; 8 bases match TRBD1. Germline V lookup: CDR1 LGHDT, CDR2 YNNKEL (reference sequence). CDR3 size: 16 residues. After removal of 0 bases from V and 5 bases from J, the junction contained 9 bases not matched to a gene. DNA of the CDR3: TGTGCCAGCAGCCAAGATCTGGCAGGGGGCTTCAACGAGCAGTACTTC. Amino acids: CASSQDLAGGFNEQYF.

The CDR3 spells CASTGLAGEADTQYF. CDR3 coding DNA: TGTGCCAGTACGGGACTAGCGGGAGAAGCAGATACGCAGTATTTT. The V gene is TRBV19, the J gene TRBJ2-3, with 14 positions matching TRBD2. Losses at the gene ends were 7 bases for V and 4 bases for J; bases not matched to a gene: 4. The CDR3 sequence is 15 residues long. Germline-derived CDR1 and CDR2 are LNHDA and SQIVND (reference sequence).

This clonotype was seen repeatedly, ten times or more. J is TRBJ1-6 and V is TRBV6-1; D call uncertain. Germline V gene sequence: CDR1 MNHNS, CDR2 SASEGT. Between the trimmed V and J ends, which lost 6 bases and 9 bases, there was a span of 12 bases. This CDR3 contains 13 residues. DNA of the CDR3: TGTGCCAGCAGGGCACTTCTCCGTTCACCCCTCCACTTT. It is translated as CASRALLRSPLHF.

This clonotype was counted only a few times. V gene TRBV15 combines with J gene TRBJ1-5, with 9 bases lining up with TRBD1. After removal of 5 bases from V and 5 bases from J, the junction contained 16 bases not matched to a gene. The CDR3 spans 18 residues. The germline CDR1 and CDR2 sequences are LNHNV and YYDKDF (reference sequence). The CDR3 DNA is TGTGCCACCAGCCCCCTATGGGCCGGGACAGGGTTTGATCAGCCCCAGCATTTT. As protein: CATSPLWAGTGFDQPQHF.

As concerns this clonotype: The conserved phenylalanine or tryptophan is not found at the CDR3 terminus, so this likely reflects a read error. This chain links TRBV11-2 with TRBJ2-3, with a possible D match to TRBD2 (7 bases). Trimming left V 5 bases short and J 3 bases short, with 18 bases between. The CDR3 totals 16 residues. CDR1 is SGHAT, CDR2 FQNNGV, per germline. The CDR3 nucleotides read TGTGCCAGCAGCGAAGGGCGGGGGCGCGGGACAGATACGCAGTATCTT. Its protein is CASSEGRGRGTDTQYL.

The CDR3 is CASSATHSLGSGANVLTF. The CDR3 nucleotides read TGTGCCAGCAGCGCAACACACTCCCTGGGGTCTGGGGCCAACGTCCTGACTTTC. The chain links TRBV7-9 to TRBJ2-6, with no clear D. This CDR3 has 18 residues. Trimming stripped 5 bases from V and 1 base from J, with 18 bases between. Germline CDR1 and CDR2: SEHNR and FQNEAQ (reference sequence).

On this clonotype itself: With a much larger clone just one base away, this may be a read error. The CDR3 loop reads CASSPEPGGAELQETQYF. DNA of the CDR3: TGTGCCAGCAGTCCCGAGCCCGGGGGGGCGGAACTTCAAGAGACCCAGTACTTC. The chain is built from TRBV27 and TRBJ2-5; 8 nucleotides agree with TRBD2. The length of the CDR3 is 18 residues. Germline V gene data show CDR1 as MNHEY and CDR2 as SMNVEV (reference sequence). V was pared by 5 bases and J by 2 bases, with 16 bases of the junction left unmatched.

Ten or more counts support this clonotype. The chain is built from TRBV28 and TRBJ2-2, with 8 bases lining up with TRBD1. CDR1 MDHEN and CDR2 SYDVKM come from the germline V gene. The CDR3 spans 15 residues. J was trimmed by 5 bases and V by 3 bases; bases with no gene match: 5. CDR3 region: CASSLYRGETGELFF. DNA for the CDR3: TGTGCCAGCAGTTTGTACAGGGGGGAAACCGGGGAGCTGTTTTTT.

The V and J genes are TRBV6-1 and TRBJ2-3; D is possibly TRBD2 (6 bases). Germline CDR1 is MNHNS and CDR2 is SASEGT. CDR3 length equals 15 residues. V dropped 5 bases and J dropped 7 bases, with 19 bases sitting between them. The CDR3 coding sequence is TGTGCCAGCAGTCCACTGGGGGGTGCAGCACATACGCAGTATTTT. Translated, it gives CASSPLGGAAHTQYF.

The J gene is TRBJ2-1, the V gene TRBV29-1; weak D call: TRBD2 (6 bases). The length of the CDR3 is 14 residues. Germline V gene sequence: CDR1 SQVTM, CDR2 ANQGSEA. The V and J ends lost 3 bases and 4 bases respectively, with 13 bases between them. The CDR3 loop is CSVDREEDYNEQFF. CDR3 in DNA: TGCAGCGTTGACAGGGAGGAGGATTACAATGAGCAGTTCTTC.

This clonotype was found a few times. V gene TRBV20-1 combines with J gene TRBJ2-5; either TRBD1 or TRBD2 may supply D (5 bases each). Trimming stripped 0 bases from V and 3 bases from J, with 17 bases between. The V gene's germline CDR1 is DFQATT and CDR2 SNEGSKA (reference sequence). The CDR3 runs to 16 residues. Here the CDR3 reads CSARDPRGEPEETQYF. For the CDR3, the DNA is TGCAGTGCTAGAGATCCCCGGGGCGAGCCGGAAGAGACCCAGTACTTC.

This clonotype was counted at least ten times. The chain employs TRBV2 and TRBJ2-2, with TRBD1 as a possible D gene (6 bases). The CDR3 sequence is 16 residues long. The ends were cut back, 1 base at V and 6 bases at J, with 15 bases in the middle. CDR1 and CDR2 (germline): SNHLY, FYNNEI. The CDR3 is CASSEDGRGISGELFF. The DNA of the CDR3 is TGTGCCAGCAGTGAAGATGGCAGGGGTATCTCCGGGGAGCTGTTTTTT.

The chain links TRBV18 to TRBJ2-7, with a weak D call TRBD2 (5 bases). Germline V gives CDR1 KGHSH, CDR2 LQKENI. Trimming left V 1 base short and J 2 bases short, with 6 bases between. The CDR3 is 13 residues long. The CDR3 loop is CASSPLGAYEQYF. CDR3 nucleotide sequence: TGTGCCAGCTCACCACTGGGAGCCTACGAGCAGTACTTC.

This clonotype was observed many times. The J gene is TRBJ1-4, the V gene TRBV2; D remains ambiguous. Germline CDR1 and CDR2: SNHLY and FYNNEI. CDR3 size: 16 residues. V lost 3 bases, J lost 0 bases, and 11 bases lay in between. For the CDR3, the DNA is TGTGCCAGCAGTGAGTCTTTGGGGACAACTAATGAAAAACTGTTTTTT. This sequence encodes CASSESLGTTNEKLFF.

This clonotype was picked up many times. J is TRBJ1-5 and V is TRBV19; TRBD1 agrees at 7 bases. Germline values: CDR1 LNHDA, CDR2 SQIVND (reference sequence). V trimming: 3 bases; J trimming: 5 bases; junction bases outside the gene matches: 1. There are 13 residues in the CDR3. The CDR3, as DNA: TGTGCCAGTAGTATCCAGGGGGATCAGCCCCAGCATTTT. Translated: CASSIQGDQPQHF.

The CDR3 reads CASSLTGAGKETQYF. In DNA, the CDR3 is TGTGCCAGCAGCTTGACAGGGGCGGGAAAAGAGACCCAGTACTTC. The rearrangement joins TRBV7-8 to TRBJ2-5; 8 bases fit TRBD1. Germline values: CDR1 SGHVS, CDR2 FQNEAQ. V shed 3 bases, J shed 3 bases, and the junction held 6 bases outside the gene matches. The CDR3 consists of 15 residues. The whole variable domain, filled in from reference TRBV7-8 and TRBJ2-5, reads GAGVSQSPRYKVAKRGQDVALRCDPISGHVSLFWYQQALGQGPEFLTYFQNEAQLDKSGLPSDRFFAERPEGSVSTLKIQRTQQEDSAVYLCASSLTGAGKETQYFGPGTRLLVL.

This clonotype has at least ten counts. The chain combines TRBV10-2 with TRBJ2-1; 15 bases match TRBD2. This CDR3 is 17 amino acids long. Germline CDR1 WSHSY, CDR2 SAAADI. V shed 7 bases and J 7 bases; nucleotides not matched to a gene: 11. The CDR3 here is CASNPWTSGGARNEQFF. DNA of the CDR3: TGCGCCAGCAACCCATGGACTAGCGGGGGGGCCAGGAATGAGCAGTTCTTC.

J is TRBJ2-2 and V is TRBV5-5; 8 nucleotides align to TRBD2. Germline assignment: CDR1 SGHKS and CDR2 YYEKEE (reference sequence). The CDR3 is 18 residues long. Losses at the gene ends were 0 bases for V and 6 bases for J; bases not matched to a gene: 13. The CDR3 bases are TGTGCCAGCAGCTTGGCCTCGGGACTAGATTATGGGTCCGGGGAGCTGTTTTTT. It translates to CASSLASGLDYGSGELFF.

This clonotype was seen at least ten times. The rearrangement joins TRBV30 to TRBJ2-1; D possibly matches TRBD1 or TRBD2 (6 bases each). The V and J ends lost 0 bases and 4 bases respectively, with 16 bases between them. CDR3 size: 16 residues. Germline CDR1 reads GTSNPN; CDR2 reads SVGIG (reference sequence). CDR3 amino acids: CAWSVPGGASYNEQFF. CDR3 in DNA: TGTGCCTGGAGTGTACCCGGGGGCGCGTCGTACAATGAGCAGTTCTTC.

With respect to this clonotype: Possible read error: a much larger clone is one base away. In DNA form, the CDR3 reads TGTGCCTGGAGTACGGGACTAGCGATCCGCACAGATATGCAGTATTTT. Protein sequence: CAWSTGLAIRTDMQYF. This chain uses TRBV30 with TRBJ2-3; TRBD2 matches at 10 bases. This CDR3 has 16 residues. Germline V gene lookup returns CDR1 GTSNPN and CDR2 SVGIG (reference sequence).

At least ten counts were recorded for this clonotype. CDR3 residues: CASSSDGTGLYNSPLHF. CDR3 DNA sequence: TGTGCCAGCAGTTCCGACGGGACAGGGTTGTATAATTCACCCCTCCACTTT. This chain connects TRBV27 to TRBJ1-6, with 9 positions matching TRBD1. The V segment lost 4 bases and the J segment 4 bases; nucleotides outside the gene matches: 8. The germline CDR1 and CDR2 sequences are MNHEY and SMNVEV (reference sequence). This CDR3 region has 17 residues.

This clonotype has only a few counts. The chain is built from TRBV7-9 and TRBJ2-5, with 12 bases identical to TRBD1. The CDR3 consists of 14 residues. The trim removed 5 bases at V and 13 bases at J, leaving 11 bases unmatched. CDR1 is SEHNR and CDR2 is FQNEAQ in the germline V gene (reference sequence). The CDR3 here is CASSPDRDRGRRYF. The CDR3 DNA sequence: TGTGCCAGCAGCCCCGACCGGGACAGGGGGCGTCGGTACTTC.

In this sample, this clonotype turned up many times. V gene TRBV7-9 combines with J gene TRBJ2-5, with D perhaps matching TRBD2 (5 bases). CDR3 length: 15 amino acids. V lost 7 bases and J lost 3, with 18 bases in between. Germline V gene sequence: CDR1 SEHNR, CDR2 FQNEAQ (reference sequence). In nucleotides, the CDR3 is TGTGCCAGCACCAAAGGCGGGTCCGGGAAAGAGACCCAGTACTTC. As protein: CASTKGGSGKETQYF.

The J gene is TRBJ1-2, the V gene TRBV20-1; the D gene is possibly TRBD1 (6 bases). The germline V gene encodes CDR1 DFQATT and CDR2 SNEGSKA (reference sequence). Trimming took off 0 bases at V and 5 bases at J, with 10 bases between the two ends. CDR3 length equals 13 residues. DNA of the CDR3: TGCAGTGCTAGAGAGGGGGCGAAATATGGCTACACCTTC. Its protein product is CSAREGAKYGYTF.